This T cell receptor (beta chain) was found in a study of identical twins. Note on this clonotype: The antigen remains unidentified.

Carrying unique molecular identifiers, the cDNA also gained a universal primer site through template switching. TCRdb called the 5' RACE reads again in MiXCR, with one record for every CDR3 protein. The sample has around 480,000 distinct CDR3 sequences; 12% to 15% are singletons. This CDR3 spans 16 amino acids. CDR1 DFQATT and CDR2 SNEGSKA come from the germline V gene (reference sequence). The V and J ends lost 4 bases and 1 base respectively, with 18 bases between them. General study findings and limits: Compared with unrelated sharing, twin-shared out-of-frame alpha sequences had more low-probability sequences.

Separately, the same data were catalogued under a study of yellow fever vaccine responses in identical twins. From that paper: Vaccine-induced T cell responses in twins were reportedly observed to appear partly convergent, partly personalized.

The sequence came from a woman aged 18-29 years in good health. The chain joins TRBV20-1 to TRBJ2-3; D may be TRBD2 (6 bases). The sequenced material came from CD4+ T cells sorted from blood. The CDR3 sequence is CSATIPSERCTDTQYF. CDR3 DNA: TGCAGTGCTACCATCCCTAGCGAGAGATGCACAGATACGCAGTATTTT.